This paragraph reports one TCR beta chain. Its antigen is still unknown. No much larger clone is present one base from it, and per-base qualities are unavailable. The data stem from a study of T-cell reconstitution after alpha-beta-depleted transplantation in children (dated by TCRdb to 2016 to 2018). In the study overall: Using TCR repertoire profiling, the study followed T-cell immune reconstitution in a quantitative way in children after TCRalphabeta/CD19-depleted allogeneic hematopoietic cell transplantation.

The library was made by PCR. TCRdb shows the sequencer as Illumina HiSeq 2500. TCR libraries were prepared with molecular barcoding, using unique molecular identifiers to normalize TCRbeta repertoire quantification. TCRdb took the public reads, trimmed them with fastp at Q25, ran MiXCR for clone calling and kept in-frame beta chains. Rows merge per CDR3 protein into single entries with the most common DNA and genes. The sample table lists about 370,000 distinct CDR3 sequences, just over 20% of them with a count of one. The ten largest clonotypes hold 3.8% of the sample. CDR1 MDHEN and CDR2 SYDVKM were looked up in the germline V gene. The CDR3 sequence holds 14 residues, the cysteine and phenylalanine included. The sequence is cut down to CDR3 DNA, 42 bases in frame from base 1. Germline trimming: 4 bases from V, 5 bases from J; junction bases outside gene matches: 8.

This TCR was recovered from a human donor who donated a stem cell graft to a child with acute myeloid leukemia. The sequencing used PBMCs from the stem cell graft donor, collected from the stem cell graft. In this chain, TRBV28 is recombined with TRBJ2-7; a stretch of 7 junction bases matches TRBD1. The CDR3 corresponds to CASSSPGQWHEQYF. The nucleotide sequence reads TGTGCCAGCAGTTCTCCGGGACAGTGGCACGAGCAGTACTTC.